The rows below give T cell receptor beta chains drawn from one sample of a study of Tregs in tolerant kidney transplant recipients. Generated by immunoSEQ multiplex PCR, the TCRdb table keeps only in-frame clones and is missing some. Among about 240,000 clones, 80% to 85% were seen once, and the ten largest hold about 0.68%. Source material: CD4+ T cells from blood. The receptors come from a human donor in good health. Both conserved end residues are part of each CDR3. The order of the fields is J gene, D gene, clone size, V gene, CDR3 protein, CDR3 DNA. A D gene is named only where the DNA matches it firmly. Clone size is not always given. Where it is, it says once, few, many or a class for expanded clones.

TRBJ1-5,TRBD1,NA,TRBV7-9,CASSLLGGDGQPQHF,TGTGCCAGCAGCTTACTAGGGGGCGACGGTCAGCCCCAGCATTTT
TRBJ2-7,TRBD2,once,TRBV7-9,CASSLPPTSGRFEQYF,TGTGCCAGCAGCTTACCTCCGACTAGCGGGAGATTCGAGCAGTACTTC
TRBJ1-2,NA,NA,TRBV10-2,CASSTAREGYTF,TGCGCCAGCAGTACAGCGCGGGAGGGCTACACCTTC
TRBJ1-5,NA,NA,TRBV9,CASSGGTPNQPQHF,TGTGCCAGCAGCGGCGGCACACCAAATCAGCCCCAGCATTTT
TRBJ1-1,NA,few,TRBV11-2,CASSIGQSDEAFF,TGTGCCAGCAGCATCGGTCAGAGTGATGAAGCTTTCTTT
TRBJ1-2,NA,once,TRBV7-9,CASSPKTREYYGYTF,TGTGCCAGCAGCCCCAAGACCCGGGAGTACTATGGCTACACCTTC
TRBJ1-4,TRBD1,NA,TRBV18,CASSADRGEKLFF,TGTGCCAGCTCAGCTGACAGGGGAGAAAAACTGTTTTTT
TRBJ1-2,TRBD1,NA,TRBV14,CASSHDRVRGYTF,TGTGCCAGCAGCCACGACAGGGTCCGTGGCTACACCTTC
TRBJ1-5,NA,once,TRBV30,CAWAPRVSNQPQHF,TGTGCCTGGGCCCCCCGGGTTAGCAATCAGCCCCAGCATTTT
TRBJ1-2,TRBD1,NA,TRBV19,CASSPNLQGVNGYTF,TGTGCCAGTAGTCCTAATCTGCAGGGGGTCAATGGCTACACCTTC
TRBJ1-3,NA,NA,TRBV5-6,CASSLGRLGNTIYF,TGTGCCAGCAGCTTAGGGCGGCTTGGAAACACCATATATTTT
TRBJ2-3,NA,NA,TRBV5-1,CASSLYPGMTDTQYF,TGCGCCAGCAGCTTGTATCCGGGTATGACAGATACGCAGTATTTT
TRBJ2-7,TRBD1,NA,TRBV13,CASSLPTTGGFSYEQYF,TGTGCCAGCAGCTTACCGACGACAGGGGGTTTTTCCTACGAGCAGTACTTC
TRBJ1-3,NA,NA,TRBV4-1,CASSQDSRSSGNTIYF,TGCGCCAGCAGCCAAGATAGCCGTAGCTCTGGAAACACCATATATTTT
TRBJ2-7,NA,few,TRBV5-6,CASNPIAYEQYF,TGTGCCAGCAACCCTATTGCCTACGAGCAGTACTTC
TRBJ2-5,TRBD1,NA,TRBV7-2,CASSLGTGKVSTQYF,TGTGCCAGCAGCTTAGGGACAGGGAAGGTTTCCACCCAGTACTTC
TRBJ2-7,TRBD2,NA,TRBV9,CASSHGGGSYEQYF,TGTGCCAGCAGCCACGGGGGGGGCTCCTACGAGCAGTACTTC
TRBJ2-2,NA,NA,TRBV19,CASSISSANTGELFF,TGTGCCAGTAGTATTTCGTCCGCGAACACCGGGGAGCTGTTTTTT
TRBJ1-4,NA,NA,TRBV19,CASSIPYSRDEKLFF,TGTGCCAGTAGTATCCCCTACAGTCGAGATGAAAAACTGTTTTTT
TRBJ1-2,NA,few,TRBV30,CAWRDPPNYGYTF,TGTGCCTGGAGGGACCCTCCTAACTATGGCTACACCTTC
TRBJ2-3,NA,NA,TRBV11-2,CASSLTTGAGTDTQYF,TGTGCCAGCAGCTTAACTACCGGGGCAGGCACAGATACGCAGTATTTT
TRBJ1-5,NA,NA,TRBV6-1,CASSEQDSNQPQHF,TGTGCCAGCAGTGAACAGGATAGCAATCAGCCCCAGCATTTT
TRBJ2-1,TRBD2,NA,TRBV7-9,CASSPAGGGYNEQFF,TGTGCCAGCAGCCCAGCGGGAGGGGGCTACAATGAGCAGTTCTTC
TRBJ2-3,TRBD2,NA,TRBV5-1,CASSAGGRASTDTQYF,TGCGCCAGCAGCGCGGGAGGCAGGGCCTCGACAGATACGCAGTATTTT
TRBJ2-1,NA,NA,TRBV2,CASSARGGEQFF,TGTGCCAGCAGTGCCCGAGGAGGTGAGCAGTTCTTC
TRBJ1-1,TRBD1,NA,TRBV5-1,CASYVDRVDTEAFF,TGCGCCAGCTATGTAGACAGGGTGGACACTGAAGCTTTCTTT
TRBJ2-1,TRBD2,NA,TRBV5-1,CASRGLAVYNEQFF,TGCGCCAGCAGAGGACTAGCGGTCTACAATGAGCAGTTCTTC
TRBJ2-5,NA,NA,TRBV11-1,CASSLDFRRGTQYF,TGTGCCAGCAGCTTAGATTTCAGGCGCGGGACCCAGTACTTC
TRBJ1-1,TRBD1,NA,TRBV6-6,CASSTGVSTEAFF,TGTGCCAGCAGCACAGGGGTGAGCACTGAAGCTTTCTTT
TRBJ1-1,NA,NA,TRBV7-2,CASSKRSLIWGAEAFF,TGTGCCAGCAGCAAACGTTCCCTGATATGGGGGGCTGAAGCTTTCTTT
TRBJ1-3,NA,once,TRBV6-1,CASSEAAGLSGNTIYF,TGTGCCAGCAGTGAAGCTGCGGGGCTCTCTGGAAACACCATATATTTT
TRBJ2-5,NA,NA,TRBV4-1,CASSHRWEETQYF,TGCGCCAGCAGCCACAGGTGGGAAGAGACCCAGTACTTC
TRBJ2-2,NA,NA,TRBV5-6,CASSPGRTTNTGELFF,TGTGCCAGCAGCCCTGGACGGACTACGAACACCGGGGAGCTGTTTTTT
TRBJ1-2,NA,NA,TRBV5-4,CASSSSRAFQYGYTF,TGTGCCAGCAGTTCATCGAGGGCCTTCCAGTATGGCTACACCTTC